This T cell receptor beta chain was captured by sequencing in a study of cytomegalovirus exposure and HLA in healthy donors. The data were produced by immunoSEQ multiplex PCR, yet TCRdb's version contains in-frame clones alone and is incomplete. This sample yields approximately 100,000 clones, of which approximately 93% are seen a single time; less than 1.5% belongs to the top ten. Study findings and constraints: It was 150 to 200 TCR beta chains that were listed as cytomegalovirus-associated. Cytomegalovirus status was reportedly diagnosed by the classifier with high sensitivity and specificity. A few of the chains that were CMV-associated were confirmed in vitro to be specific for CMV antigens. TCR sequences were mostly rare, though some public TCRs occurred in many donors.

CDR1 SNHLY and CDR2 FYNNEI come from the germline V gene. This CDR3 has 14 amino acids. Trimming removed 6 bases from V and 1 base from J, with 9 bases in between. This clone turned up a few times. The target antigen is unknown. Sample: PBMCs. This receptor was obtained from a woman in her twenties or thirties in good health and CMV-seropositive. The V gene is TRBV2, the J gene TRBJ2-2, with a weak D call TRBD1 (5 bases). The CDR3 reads CASRKDRNTGELFF. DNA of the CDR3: TGTGCCAGCAGGAAAGACAGGAACACCGGGGAGCTGTTTTTT.